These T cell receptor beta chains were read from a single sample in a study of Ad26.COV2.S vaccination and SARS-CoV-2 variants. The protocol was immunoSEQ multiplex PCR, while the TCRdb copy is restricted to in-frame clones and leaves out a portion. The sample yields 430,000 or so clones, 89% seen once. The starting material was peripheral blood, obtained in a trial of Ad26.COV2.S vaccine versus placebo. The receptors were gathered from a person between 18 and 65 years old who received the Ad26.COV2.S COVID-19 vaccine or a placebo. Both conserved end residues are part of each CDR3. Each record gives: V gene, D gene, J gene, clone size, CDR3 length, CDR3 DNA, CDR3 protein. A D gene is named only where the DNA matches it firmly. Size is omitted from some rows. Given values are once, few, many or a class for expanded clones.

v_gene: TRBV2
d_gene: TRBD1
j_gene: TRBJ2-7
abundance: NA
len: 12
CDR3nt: TGTGCCAGCAAGGACAGGGGCCCCGAGCAGTACTTC
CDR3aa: CASKDRGPEQYF

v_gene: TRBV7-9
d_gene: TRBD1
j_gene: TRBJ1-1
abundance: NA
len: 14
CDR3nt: TGTGCCAGCAGCTTGCAGGGGGCCCAGGCTGAAGCTTTCTTT
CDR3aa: CASSLQGAQAEAFF

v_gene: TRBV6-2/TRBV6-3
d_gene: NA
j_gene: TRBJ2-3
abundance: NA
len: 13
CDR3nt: TGTGCCAGTAGCGCCCTATACCCAGATACGCAGTATTTT
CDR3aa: CASSALYPDTQYF

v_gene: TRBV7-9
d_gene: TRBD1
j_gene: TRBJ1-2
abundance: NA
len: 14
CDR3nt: TGTGCCAGCAGCCCTGGACAGGGGAACTATGGCTACACCTTC
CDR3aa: CASSPGQGNYGYTF

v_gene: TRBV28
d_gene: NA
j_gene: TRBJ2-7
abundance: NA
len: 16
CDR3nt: TGTGCCAGCAGTCCAAACTCAGGGTGGGGCACCTACGAGCAGTACTTC
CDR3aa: CASSPNSGWGTYEQYF

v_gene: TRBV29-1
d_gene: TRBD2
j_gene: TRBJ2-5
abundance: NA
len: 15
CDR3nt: TGCAGCGTTTGGCGGGGGCGGGGGGACCAAGAGACCCAGTACTTC
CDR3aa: CSVWRGRGDQETQYF

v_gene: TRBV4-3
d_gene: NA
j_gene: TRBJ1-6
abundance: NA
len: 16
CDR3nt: TGCGCCAGCAGCCACCTACTAGGGACAACCAATTCACCCCTCCACTTT
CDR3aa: CASSHLLGTTNSPLHF

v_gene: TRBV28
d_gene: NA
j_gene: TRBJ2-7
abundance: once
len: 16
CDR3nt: TGTGCCAGCAACCCGACAGGCCAGACGTTACGTGACGAGCAGTACTTC
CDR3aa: CASNPTGQTLRDEQYF

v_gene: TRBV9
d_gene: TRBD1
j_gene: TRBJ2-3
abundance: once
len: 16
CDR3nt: TGTGCCAGCAGCTTAACAGGGGGCTTGAGAACAGATACGCAGTATTTT
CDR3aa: CASSLTGGLRTDTQYF

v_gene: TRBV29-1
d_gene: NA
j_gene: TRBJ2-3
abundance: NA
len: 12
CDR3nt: TGCAGCGTTGAAGATCGGGGAGATACGCAGTATTTT
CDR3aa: CSVEDRGDTQYF

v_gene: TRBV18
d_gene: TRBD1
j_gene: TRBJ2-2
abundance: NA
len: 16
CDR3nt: TGTGCCAGCTCACCACCCCGACAGGGGAACACCGGGGAGCTGTTTTTT
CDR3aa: CASSPPRQGNTGELFF

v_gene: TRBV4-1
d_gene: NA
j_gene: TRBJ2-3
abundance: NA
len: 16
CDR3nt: TGCGCCAGCAGCCAACGGGACGGCCTAGACACAGATACGCAGTATTTT
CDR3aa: CASSQRDGLDTDTQYF

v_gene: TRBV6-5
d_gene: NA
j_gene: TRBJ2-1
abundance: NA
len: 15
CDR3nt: TGTGCCAGCAGTTACACAAGCGGAAGATACAATGAGCAGTTCTTC
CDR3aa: CASSYTSGRYNEQFF

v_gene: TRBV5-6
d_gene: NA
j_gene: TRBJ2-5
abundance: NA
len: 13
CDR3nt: TGTGCCAGCAGCTTGGAGGGGCGGGAGACCCAGTACTTC
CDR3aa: CASSLEGRETQYF

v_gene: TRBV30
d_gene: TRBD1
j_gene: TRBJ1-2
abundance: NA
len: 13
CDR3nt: TGTGCCTGGAGTGGGGACAGGGTGGGCGGCTACACCTTC
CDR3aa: CAWSGDRVGGYTF

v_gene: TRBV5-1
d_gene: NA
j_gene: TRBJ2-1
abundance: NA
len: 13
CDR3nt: TGCGCCAGCAGCTTACGGTCCTACAATGAGCAGTTCTTC
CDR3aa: CASSLRSYNEQFF

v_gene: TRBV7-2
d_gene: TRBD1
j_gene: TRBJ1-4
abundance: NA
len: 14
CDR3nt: TGTGCCAGCAGCCCACAGGGGGGCGGTGAAAAACTGTTTTTT
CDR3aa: CASSPQGGGEKLFF

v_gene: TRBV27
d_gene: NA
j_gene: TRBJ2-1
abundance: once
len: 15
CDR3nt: TGTGCCAGCATTACCCGGCGGAGCTCCTACAATGAGCAGTTCTTC
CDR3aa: CASITRRSSYNEQFF

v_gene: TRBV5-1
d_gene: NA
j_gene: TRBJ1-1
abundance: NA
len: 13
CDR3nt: TGCGCCAGCAGCTTACCCTCGGGGGGAGAAGCTTTCTTT
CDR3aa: CASSLPSGGEAFF

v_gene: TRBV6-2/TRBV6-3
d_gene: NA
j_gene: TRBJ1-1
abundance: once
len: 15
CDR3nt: TGTGCCAGCAGCCCAAATACAGGGCGGGCCACTGAAGCTTTCTTT
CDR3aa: CASSPNTGRATEAFF

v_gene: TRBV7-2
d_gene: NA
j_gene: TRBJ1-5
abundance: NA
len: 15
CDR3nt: TGTGCCAGCAGCCCGAGTAGGGCCAGCAATCAGCCCCAGCATTTT
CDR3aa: CASSPSRASNQPQHF

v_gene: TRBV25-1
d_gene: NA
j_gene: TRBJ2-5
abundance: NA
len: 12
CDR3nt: TGTGCCAGCAGTGAATATTCCGAGACCCAGTACTTC
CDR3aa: CASSEYSETQYF

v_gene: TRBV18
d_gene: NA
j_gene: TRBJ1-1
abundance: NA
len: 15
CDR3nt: TGTGCCAGCTCACCCGCGTCAGAAGGGAACACTGAAGCTTTCTTT
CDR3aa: CASSPASEGNTEAFF

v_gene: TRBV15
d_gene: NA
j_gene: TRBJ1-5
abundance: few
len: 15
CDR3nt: TGTGCCACCAGCAGAGGGCGGCAGGTTAATCAGCCCCAGCATTTT
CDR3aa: CATSRGRQVNQPQHF

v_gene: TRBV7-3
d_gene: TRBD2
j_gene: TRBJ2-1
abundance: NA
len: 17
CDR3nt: TGTGCCAGCAGCCGACTAGCGGGAGGGCCGAGGGGGAATGAGCAGTTCTTC
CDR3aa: CASSRLAGGPRGNEQFF

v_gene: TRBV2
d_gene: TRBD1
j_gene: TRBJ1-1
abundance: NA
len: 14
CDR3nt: TGTGCCAGCAACCTTGGACAGGGATACACTGAAGCTTTCTTT
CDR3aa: CASNLGQGYTEAFF

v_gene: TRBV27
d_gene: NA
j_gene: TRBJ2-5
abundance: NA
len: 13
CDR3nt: TGTGCCAGCAGTTTATTGTTGGGAGAGACCCAGTACTTC
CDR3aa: CASSLLLGETQYF

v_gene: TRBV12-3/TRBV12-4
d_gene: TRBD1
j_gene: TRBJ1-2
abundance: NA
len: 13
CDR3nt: TGTGCCAGCACCAGGACAGGGGTCTATGGCTACACCTTC
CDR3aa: CASTRTGVYGYTF

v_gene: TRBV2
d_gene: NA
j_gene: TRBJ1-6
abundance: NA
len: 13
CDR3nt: TGTGCCAGCAGCCGGGACGGAGATTCACCCCTCCACTTT
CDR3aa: CASSRDGDSPLHF

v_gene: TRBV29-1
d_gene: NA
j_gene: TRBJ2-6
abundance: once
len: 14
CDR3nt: TGCAGCGTTGCGGGCTTTGCTGGGGCCAACGTCCTGACTTTC
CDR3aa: CSVAGFAGANVLTF

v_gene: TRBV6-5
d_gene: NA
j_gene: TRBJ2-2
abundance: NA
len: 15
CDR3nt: TGTGCCAGCAGACGACCCCAGGGTAACACCGGGGAGCTGTTTTTT
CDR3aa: CASRRPQGNTGELFF

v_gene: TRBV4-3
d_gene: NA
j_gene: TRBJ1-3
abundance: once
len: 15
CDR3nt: TGCGCCAGCAGCCAAAACAGGTATTACGGAAACACCATATATTTT
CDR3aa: CASSQNRYYGNTIYF

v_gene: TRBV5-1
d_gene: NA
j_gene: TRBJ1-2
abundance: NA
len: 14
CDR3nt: TGCGCCAGCAGCTTGGGGGCTAGTGACTATGGCTACACCTTC
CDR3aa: CASSLGASDYGYTF

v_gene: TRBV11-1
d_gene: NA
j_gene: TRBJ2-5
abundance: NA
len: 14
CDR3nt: TGTGCCAGCAGCGAGTGGCTAGGGGAGGAGACCCAGTACTTC
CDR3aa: CASSEWLGEETQYF

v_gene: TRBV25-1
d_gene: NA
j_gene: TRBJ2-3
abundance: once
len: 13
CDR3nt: TGTGCCAGCAGTGAATTGTGGTCCGATACGCAGTATTTT
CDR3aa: CASSELWSDTQYF

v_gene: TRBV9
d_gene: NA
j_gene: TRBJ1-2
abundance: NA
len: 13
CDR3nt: TGTGCCAGCACGGGGGACGTGACGGGAGGCTACACCTTC
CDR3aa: CASTGDVTGGYTF

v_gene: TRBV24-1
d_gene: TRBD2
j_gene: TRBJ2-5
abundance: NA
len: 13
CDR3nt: TGTGCCACCAGTCTCCCGGGGGGAGAGACCCAGTACTTC
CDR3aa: CATSLPGGETQYF

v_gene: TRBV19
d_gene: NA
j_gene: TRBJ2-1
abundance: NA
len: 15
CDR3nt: TGTGCCAGTAGTATACTAGGGGACCCTTCCAATGAGCAGTTCTTC
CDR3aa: CASSILGDPSNEQFF

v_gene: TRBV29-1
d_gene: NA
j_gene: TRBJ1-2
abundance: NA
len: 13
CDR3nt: TGCAGCGTTGAAAGGCGGGGGAGGGACGGCTACACCTTC
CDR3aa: CSVERRGRDGYTF

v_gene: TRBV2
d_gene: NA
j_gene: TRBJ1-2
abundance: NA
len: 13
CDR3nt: TGTGCCAGCAACACGATACGAGAGAATGGCTACACCTTC
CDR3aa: CASNTIRENGYTF

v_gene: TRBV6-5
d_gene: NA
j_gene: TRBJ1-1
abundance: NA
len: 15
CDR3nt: TGTGCCAGCAGTTACCGGGGGGCTCAGAACACTGAAGCTTTCTTT
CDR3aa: CASSYRGAQNTEAFF

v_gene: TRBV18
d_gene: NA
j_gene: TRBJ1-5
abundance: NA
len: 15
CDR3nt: TGTGCCAGCTCACTAGCATCCTATAATTATCAGCCCCAGCATTTT
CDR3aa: CASSLASYNYQPQHF

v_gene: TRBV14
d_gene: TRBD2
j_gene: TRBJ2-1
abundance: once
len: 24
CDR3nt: TGTGCCAGCAGCCAAGTATCCAGGACTAGCGGGAGGGCAAGAACGGGGGGCCGGGACAATGAGCAGTTCTTC
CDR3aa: CASSQVSRTSGRARTGGRDNEQFF

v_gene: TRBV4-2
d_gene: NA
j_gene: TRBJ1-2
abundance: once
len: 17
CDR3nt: TGTGCCAGCAGCCCGGGGCAGGCTTGGGGGACTGTCTATGGCTACACCTTC
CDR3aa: CASSPGQAWGTVYGYTF

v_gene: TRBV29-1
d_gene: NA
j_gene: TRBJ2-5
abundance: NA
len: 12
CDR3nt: TGCAGCGTATACAGGGTCCAAGAGACCCAGTACTTC
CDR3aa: CSVYRVQETQYF

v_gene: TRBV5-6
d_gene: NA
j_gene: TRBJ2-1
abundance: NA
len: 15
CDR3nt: TGTGCCAGCAGCTTGGAGGGTGGGGCTGGCAATGAGCAGTTCTTC
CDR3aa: CASSLEGGAGNEQFF

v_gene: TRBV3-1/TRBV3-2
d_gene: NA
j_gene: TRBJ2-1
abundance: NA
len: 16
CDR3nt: TGTGCCAGCAGCCAAGACTTAGGGCTCTCCTACAATGAGCAGTTCTTC
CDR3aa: CASSQDLGLSYNEQFF

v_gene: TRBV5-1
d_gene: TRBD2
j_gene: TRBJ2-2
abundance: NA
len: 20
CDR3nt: TGCGCCAGCAGCTTGTCCGGGACTAGCGGGGGGGCCGGGAACACCGGGGAGCTGTTTTTT
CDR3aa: CASSLSGTSGGAGNTGELFF

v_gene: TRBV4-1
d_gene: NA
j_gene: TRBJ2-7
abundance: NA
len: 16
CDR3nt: TGCGCCAGCAGCCAAGATTGGGGACAGCGGGGGAGTGAGCAGTACTTC
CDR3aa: CASSQDWGQRGSEQYF